The next 9 T cell receptor beta chains were all read from a single sample in a study of CD8 T cells in Susac syndrome. With random hexamers, 0.5 to 1 ug RNA was reverse transcribed. TCRdb re-called the immunoSEQ multiplex PCR reads with MiXCR, one entry per CDR3 protein. The sample includes roughly 200,000 distinct CDR3 sequences, 90% to 95% seen only once; the top ten take around 0.1%. Sequenced material: CD4+ T cells from PBMCs. These receptors were collected from a human donor in good health.

The chain joins TRBV5-1 to TRBJ2-7, with TRBD1 matching 8 bases. Losses at the gene ends were 2 bases for V and 1 base for J; bases not matched to a gene: 5. Germline values: CDR1 SGHRS, CDR2 YFSETQ. CDR3 length equals 15 residues. Written as DNA, the CDR3 is TGCGCCAGCAGCTTAGGACAGGGACCTTCCTACGAGCAGTACGTC. Residues: CASSLGQGPSYEQYV.

This chain uses TRBV9 with TRBJ2-5; D not resolved. The length of the CDR3 is 13 residues. V was clipped by 2 bases and J by 5 bases, with 10 bases between them. The V gene's germline CDR1 is SGDLS and CDR2 YYNGEE. The CDR3 loop reads CASSVASWETQYF. The CDR3 DNA reads as TGTGCCAGCAGCGTGGCATCGTGGGAGACCCAGTACTTC.

The rearrangement uses TRBV20-1 and TRBJ1-5; 7 bases match TRBD1. J lost 3 bases, V lost 5 bases, and 10 bases had no gene match. Germline values: CDR1 DFQATT, CDR2 SNEGSKA (reference sequence). The CDR3 has 15 residues. CDR3 nucleotide sequence: TGCAGTGCTCATGGGACAGCCTGGAACAATCAGCCCCAGCATTTT. This sequence encodes CSAHGTAWNNQPQHF.

CDR3 bases: TGTGCCAGCAGCTTTAGGCCGGGATCAGCCTACAATGAGCAGTTCTTC. Residues: CASSFRPGSAYNEQFF. This rearrangement joins TRBV7-6 to TRBJ2-1; TRBD2 is a possible D gene (5 bases). V was clipped by 3 bases and J by 2 bases, with 14 bases between them. The CDR3 totals 16 residues. Germline V gives CDR1 SGHVS, CDR2 FNYEAQ. The complete variable domain, with remaining parts taken from reference TRBV7-6 and TRBJ2-1, reads GAGVSQSPRYKVTKRGQDVALRCDPISGHVSLYWYRQALGQGPEFLTYFNYEAQQDKSGLPNDRFSAERPEGSISTLTIQRTEQRDSAMYRCASSFRPGSAYNEQFFGPGTRLTVL.

Regarding this clonotype: The junction shows a germline mismatch at one end, possibly a read error. CDR3: CSPRQGSANEQFF. The CDR3 coding sequence is TGCAGTCCTAGACAGGGGAGCGCCAATGAGCAGTTCTTC. The rearrangement uses TRBV20-1 and TRBJ2-1; TRBD1 agrees at 8 bases. Germline V lookup: CDR1 DFQATT, CDR2 SNEGSKA (reference sequence). This CDR3 has 13 amino acids.

V is TRBV6-2 or TRBV6-3 and J is TRBJ2-3; D perhaps matches TRBD2 (6 bases). Per germline, CDR1 MNHEY and CDR2 SVGEGT. The CDR3 is 13 amino acids. V dropped 2 bases and J dropped 5 bases, with 8 bases sitting between them. The CDR3: CASSYPGRDTQYF. Written as DNA, the CDR3 is TGTGCCAGCAGTTACCCCGGGAGAGATACGCAGTATTTT.

The rearrangement links TRBV7-2 to TRBJ1-2, with TRBD1 matching 7 bases. The ends lost 7 bases at V and 4 bases at J; junction bases unmatched: 6. This CDR3 has 13 amino acids. Looked up from germline, CDR1 is SGHTA and CDR2 is FQGNSA. As DNA, the CDR3 is TGTGCCAGCACAACTACAGGGGCCTATGGCTACACCTTC. Protein: CASTTTGAYGYTF.

The chain links TRBV30 to TRBJ2-1; D call uncertain. Per the germline V gene, CDR1 is GTSNPN and CDR2 is SVGIG (reference sequence). Trimming pared 4 bases from V and 0 bases from J, leaving 4 bases between. This CDR3 contains 12 residues. The CDR3 sequence: CAWTRSYNEQFF. The CDR3 nucleotides are TGTGCCTGGACCCGCTCCTACAATGAGCAGTTCTTC.

The CDR3, as DNA: TGTGCCAGCAGCGTAGATACCATTGCAGATACGCAGTATTTT. Translated, it gives CASSVDTIADTQYF. V and J are TRBV9 and TRBJ2-3; D ambiguous. The CDR3 runs 14 residues. The V gene's germline CDR1 is SGDLS and CDR2 YYNGEE. V lost 0 bases and J lost 4, with 9 bases in between.